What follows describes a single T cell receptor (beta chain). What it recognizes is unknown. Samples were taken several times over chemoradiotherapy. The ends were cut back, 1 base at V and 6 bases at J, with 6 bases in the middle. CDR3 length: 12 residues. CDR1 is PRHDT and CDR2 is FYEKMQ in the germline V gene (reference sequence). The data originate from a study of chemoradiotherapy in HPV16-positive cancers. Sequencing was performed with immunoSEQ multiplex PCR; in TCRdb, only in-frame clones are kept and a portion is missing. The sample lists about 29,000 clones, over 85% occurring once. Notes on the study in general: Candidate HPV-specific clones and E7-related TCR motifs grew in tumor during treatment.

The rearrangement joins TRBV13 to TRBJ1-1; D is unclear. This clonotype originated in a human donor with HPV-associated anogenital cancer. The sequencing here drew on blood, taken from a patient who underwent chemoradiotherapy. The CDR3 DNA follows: TGTGCCAGCAGCTTAGTGGTGGCTGAAGCTTTCTTT. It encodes CASSLVVAEAFF. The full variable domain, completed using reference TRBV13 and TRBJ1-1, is AAGVIQSPRHLIKEKRETATLKCYPIPRHDTVYWYQQGPGQDPQFLISFYEKMQSDKGSIPDRFSAQQFSDYHSELNMSSLELGDSALYFCASSLVVAEAFFGQGTRLTVV.